The rows below give T cell receptor beta chains drawn from one sample of a study of blood T cell repertoires in COVID-19. The repertoire was sequenced with immunoSEQ multiplex PCR; TCRdb's copy has only in-frame clones and lacks some. The table has about 320,000 clones, roughly 89% seen once. Source material: PBMCs or T cells enriched from blood (not recorded which). The origin of the receptors is a man between 60 and 75 years old who had recovered from COVID-19. Both conserved end residues are part of each CDR3. The order of the fields is V gene, clone size, D gene, J gene, CDR3 protein. A D gene is named only where the DNA matches it firmly. Clone size appears in some rows only: once, few, many, or a class for an expanded clone.

TRBV2	-	-	TRBJ2-3	CASIGRSGLSTDTQYF
TRBV29-1	-	-	TRBJ1-6	CSVATDYNSPLHF
TRBV5-4	-	TRBD1	TRBJ2-7	CASSLGKTGSYEQYF
TRBV3-1/TRBV3-2	few	TRBD2	TRBJ2-2	CASSQGLAGGRRELFF
TRBV24-1	-	-	TRBJ1-2	CATSDPHVANYGYTF
TRBV7-9	few	TRBD1	TRBJ1-1	CASSSRTGRGTTEAFF
TRBV7-2	-	-	TRBJ2-7	CASSLQNLLSSYEQYF
TRBV30	-	-	TRBJ1-6	CAWNPGTYNSPLHF
TRBV12-3/TRBV12-4	-	-	TRBJ1-5	CASSLGGQPQHF
TRBV28	few	-	TRBJ1-4	CASSLPGGGREKLFF
TRBV6-5	-	TRBD2	TRBJ2-3	CASSPLAGATDTQYF
TRBV24-1	-	TRBD1	TRBJ2-7	CATSETGTGDEQYF
TRBV19	few	-	TRBJ2-4	CAVYRAGGLNGIQYF
TRBV3-1/TRBV3-2	-	-	TRBJ1-2	CASSQAVGRGGYTF
TRBV6-1	once	TRBD1	TRBJ2-1	CASSDNRGRSDPREQFF
TRBV10-3	-	-	TRBJ1-1	CAIRVQGNTEAFF
TRBV3-1/TRBV3-2	-	-	TRBJ1-5	CASSPGGNQPQHF
TRBV7-9	-	-	TRBJ2-7	CASSLAVNFLDSTYEQYF
TRBV6-5	-	-	TRBJ1-2	CASRYAGERYTF
TRBV19	-	TRBD2	TRBJ2-7	CASSDTGLASYEQYF
TRBV2	-	TRBD2	TRBJ2-1	CAAGLAGAAGRNEQFF
TRBV7-3	-	-	TRBJ1-1	CASSSQGLDTEAFF
TRBV28	-	-	TRBJ2-6	CASSLGPGANVLTF
TRBV2	-	TRBD1	TRBJ2-1	CASSDRQGSYNEQFF
TRBV28	-	TRBD2	TRBJ2-1	CASRGTVGSGRGNEQFF
TRBV28	-	-	TRBJ1-1	CASSSLSGGNTEAFF
TRBV4-3	-	-	TRBJ2-7	CASSQVRSTYEQYF
TRBV7-2	-	-	TRBJ1-4	CASSLVRRGTNEKLFF
TRBV11-2	-	-	TRBJ2-7	CASSFQGGEQYF
TRBV7-9	-	TRBD2	TRBJ2-5	CASSTLAGGPQETQYF
TRBV7-2	once	TRBD2	TRBJ2-1	CASSPGLASNNEQFF
TRBV14	-	-	TRBJ1-2	CASSQTFGRAAGYTF
TRBV6-4	-	TRBD2	TRBJ2-1	CASSDYGGRANNEQFF